This T cell receptor beta chain was profiled in a study of cytomegalovirus exposure and HLA in healthy donors. Across the whole study: The 95 to 150 validation repertoires used the same platform as the roughly 670 first-cohort repertoires, a later analysis reported.

The repertoire was sequenced with immunoSEQ multiplex PCR; TCRdb's copy has only in-frame clones and lacks some. The data contain 65,000 or so clones, approximately 96% of them singletons. Study-wide results and limits: Reports credit the classifier with highly specific, highly sensitive diagnosis of cytomegalovirus status.

For this clone: Its matching antigen is unknown.

Trimming removed 5 bases from V and 2 bases from J, with 16 bases in between. Germline-derived CDR1 and CDR2 are SEHNR and FQNEAQ (reference sequence). There are 15 residues in the CDR3. This receptor was taken from a young man in good health and CMV-seropositive. Sequencing used PBMCs. This chain uses TRBV7-9 with TRBJ2-7, with D uncertain. This CDR3 reads CASSREIPKPYEQYF. CDR3 sequence (DNA): TGTGCCAGCAGCCGAGAAATACCCAAACCCTACGAGCAGTACTTC.